This TCR beta chain was found in a study of T cell changes during pregnancy in multiple sclerosis. Measured with immunoSEQ multiplex PCR; TCRdb has only the in-frame clones, and not every one. The repertoire consists of tens of thousands of clones, with over 90% occurring once and the leading ten covering more than 0.85%. This CDR3 has 14 residues. Trimming cost V 5 bases and J 5 bases; bases outside gene matches: 9. CDR1 is LNHDA and CDR2 is SQIVND in the germline V gene (reference sequence). The sequence was collected from a female donor with multiple sclerosis, enrolled in a pregnancy study. The chain recombines TRBV19 with TRBJ2-7; 7 positions agree with TRBD2. The sample was peripheral blood, taken in the second trimester of pregnancy. Here the CDR3 reads CASSPSGIRNEQYF. The CDR3 nucleotides are TGTGCCAGTAGTCCGAGCGGGATCCGCAACGAGCAGTACTTC.